The 29 T cell receptor beta chains reported below all come from one sample, sequenced in a study of blood T cell repertoires in COVID-19. Repertoires were generated with immunoSEQ multiplex PCR, while TCRdb's copy carries only in-frame clones and drops some. The table records some 110,000 clones, roughly nine tenths of them present only once. Specimen: peripheral blood. These receptors were obtained from an older man who had recovered from COVID-19.

The chain carries TRBV5-1 and TRBJ2-7; D is undetermined. CDR1 SGHRS and CDR2 YFSETQ come from the germline V gene. V was clipped by 2 bases and J by 4 bases, with 13 bases between them. This CDR3 comprises 14 residues. The CDR3 coding sequence is TGCGCCAGCAGCTTCCGTCGGCAGGCTTACGAGCAGTACTTC. This codes for CASSFRRQAYEQYF.

The CDR3 nucleotides are TGTGCCAGCAGCCGAGGCATGAGTTCTGGAAACACCATATATTTT. It encodes CASSRGMSSGNTIYF. This chain connects TRBV6-5 to TRBJ1-3; D gene unclear. The CDR3 consists of 15 residues. V lost 6 bases, J lost 1 base, and 13 bases lay in between. Germline V CDR1 and CDR2: MNHEY, SVGAGI.

The V gene is TRBV6-6, the J gene TRBJ2-7; 9 bases match TRBD2. V lost 2 bases to trimming and J lost 6 bases; unmatched junction nucleotides: 8. The CDR3 consists of 15 residues. The germline gives CDR1 MNHNY, CDR2 SVGAGI (reference sequence). The CDR3 is CASSYAGTSYSEQYF. The CDR3 region has the DNA TGTGCCAGCAGTTACGCCGGGACTAGCTATTCCGAGCAGTACTTC.

The chain uses TRBV7-3 and TRBJ2-3, with 7 nucleotides matching TRBD2. The CDR3 spans 14 residues. CDR1 and CDR2 from the germline V gene are SGHTA and FQGTGA. V lost 2 bases to trimming and J lost 4 bases; unmatched junction nucleotides: 3. The CDR3 DNA reads as TGTGCCAGCAGCTTAGGGGGGGAGGCAGATACGCAGTATTTT. Its translation: CASSLGGEADTQYF.

This chain uses TRBV29-1 with TRBJ1-1, with D perhaps matching TRBD1 (5 bases). V gave up 6 bases and J gave up 1 base, with 9 bases separating them. The germline V gene has CDR1 SQVTM and CDR2 ANQGSEA. The CDR3 consists of 12 residues. The CDR3 region has the DNA TGCAGCGTGACGCAGGGGAACACTGAAGCTTTCTTT. It codes for CSVTQGNTEAFF.

The chain has TRBV3-1 (or the pseudogene TRBV3-2) and TRBJ2-7; D may be TRBD2 (5 bases). Germline CDR1 reads LGHDT; CDR2 reads YNNKEL (reference sequence). Trimming removed 1 base from V and 0 bases from J, with 10 bases in between. CDR3 length: 15 amino acids. CDR3: CASSQAPSFSYEQYF. The CDR3 region has the DNA TGTGCCAGCAGCCAAGCCCCTAGCTTCTCCTACGAGCAGTACTTC.

V is TRBV27 and J is TRBJ1-5; TRBD1 might be the D (5 bases). Between the trimmed V and J ends, which lost 2 bases and 1 base, there was a span of 9 bases. Germline assignment: CDR1 MNHEY and CDR2 SMNVEV (reference sequence). This CDR3 spans 15 amino acids. The CDR3, as DNA: TGTGCCAGCAGTTTAATTGGGGGGAGCAATCAGCCCCAGCATTTT. Its protein is CASSLIGGSNQPQHF.

This clone is a singleton in its sample. This chain joins TRBV7-9 and TRBJ2-1; the D gene is possibly TRBD2 (6 bases). CDR3 length: 15 amino acids. V lost 5 bases and J 7 bases, leaving 18 bases between the germline ends. Germline V gives CDR1 SEHNR, CDR2 FQNEAQ (reference sequence). CDR3 coding DNA: TGTGCCAGCAGCCCCCTAGCGAGGAGCTATAATGAGCAGTTCTTC. This translates into CASSPLARSYNEQFF.

The CDR3 nucleotides are TGTGCCAGCTTTTCGACAGGGGCAAACACTGAAGCTTTCTTT. Translating gives CASFSTGANTEAFF. The chain employs TRBV18 and TRBJ1-1, with 8 bases that match TRBD1. CDR1 is KGHSH, CDR2 LQKENI, per germline. J gave up 2 bases and V 7 bases, and 6 bases lay outside the gene matches. This CDR3 spans 14 amino acids.

This clone was detected only once. The V gene is TRBV23-1, the J gene TRBJ1-2; 10 positions agree with TRBD1. TRBV23-1 is an ORF, and what it does is uncertain. J was trimmed by 6 bases and V by 3 bases; bases with no gene match: 10. This CDR3 comprises 16 residues. CDR3 protein: CASSHVGTGVKHGYTF. The CDR3 nucleotides read TGCGCCAGCAGTCACGTCGGGACAGGGGTTAAACATGGCTACACCTTC.

This rearrangement joins TRBV4-2 to TRBJ2-5; possibly TRBD2 for D (6 bases). The CDR3 is 15 amino acids. Germline-derived CDR1 and CDR2 are LGHNA and YNFKEQ. The V end lost 4 bases, the J end lost 2 bases, and 14 bases lay between the germline ends. The DNA for the CDR3 is TGTGCCAGCAGCCGACGCGGGACTTCGCAAGAGACCCAGTACTTC. Its translation: CASSRRGTSQETQYF.

The genes are TRBV6-6 and TRBJ1-5; D remains ambiguous. Germline CDR1 is MNHNY and CDR2 is SVGAGI (reference sequence). The CDR3 is 12 amino acids. V lost 10 bases and J 2 bases, leaving 9 bases between the germline ends. The CDR3 here is CATSEGNQPQHF. The DNA for the CDR3 is TGTGCCACCTCAGAGGGCAATCAGCCCCAGCATTTT.

The count of this clone is one. V usage is TRBV4-2 and J usage is TRBJ2-1, with TRBD2 matching over 7 bases. Trimming cost V 1 base and J 6 bases; bases outside gene matches: 3. Germline CDR1 is LGHNA and CDR2 is YNFKEQ. This CDR3 spans 14 amino acids. The CDR3 nucleotides read TGTGCCAGCAGCCAAGCGCGGACTAGCAATGAGCAGTTCTTC. It codes for CASSQARTSNEQFF.

J is TRBJ2-3 and V is TRBV9; 14 positions agree with TRBD2. V lost 0 bases and J lost 3; bases outside the gene matches: 0. This CDR3 contains 16 residues. CDR1 is SGDLS, CDR2 YYNGEE, per germline. CDR3 DNA: TGTGCCAGCAGCGTAGGGACTAGCGGGAGGACAGATACGCAGTATTTT. It encodes CASSVGTSGRTDTQYF. The full variable domain, its missing parts supplied by reference TRBV9 and TRBJ2-3, is DSGVTQTPKHLITATGQRVTLRCSPRSGDLSVYWYQQSLDQGLQFLIQYYNGEERAKGNILERFSAQQFPDLHSELNLSSLELGDSALYFCASSVGTSGRTDTQYFGPGTRLTVL.

The chain uses TRBV18 and TRBJ2-2; 7 positions match TRBD1. V lost 3 bases to trimming and J lost 4 bases; unmatched junction nucleotides: 2. The CDR3 is 14 residues long. CDR1 KGHSH and CDR2 LQKENI come from the germline V gene. As DNA, the CDR3 is TGTGCCAGCTCACCTCCAGGGGGCACCGGGGAGCTGTTTTTT. It specifies CASSPPGGTGELFF.

The chain couples TRBV19 to TRBJ1-2; TRBD1 aligns across 9 bases. V trimming: 7 bases; J trimming: 5 bases; junction bases outside the gene matches: 14. This CDR3 has 16 amino acids. Germline V lookup: CDR1 LNHDA, CDR2 SQIVND (reference sequence). DNA of the CDR3: TGTGCCAGTACACGCTTTGGGACAGGGTTTGGGTATGGCTACACCTTC. Amino acid sequence: CASTRFGTGFGYGYTF.

CDR3 in amino acids: CASSLAAVAGVNYGYTF. In DNA, the CDR3 is TGTGCCAGCAGCTTAGCCGCCGTGGCAGGGGTTAACTATGGCTACACCTTC. The chain links TRBV7-2 to TRBJ1-2, with D possibly matching TRBD1 (6 bases). Germline-derived CDR1 and CDR2 are SGHTA and FQGNSA. Trimming stripped 0 bases from V and 1 base from J, with 15 bases between. The CDR3 runs to 17 residues.

This clone was picked up one time. V usage is TRBV4-1 and J usage is TRBJ2-1; D remains ambiguous. CDR1 is MGHRA and CDR2 is YSYEKL in the germline V gene. This CDR3 has 14 residues. V gave up 4 bases and J gave up 4 bases, with 11 bases separating them. CDR3: CASSPTPTYNEQFF. In nucleotides, the CDR3 is TGCGCCAGCAGCCCCACCCCGACTTACAATGAGCAGTTCTTC.

V gene TRBV5-1 combines with J gene TRBJ1-2, with 7 positions matching TRBD1. Germline V gene data show CDR1 as SGHRS and CDR2 as YFSETQ. Trimming at V came to 0 bases and at J to 10 bases, leaving 6 bases not matched to a gene. The CDR3 consists of 13 residues. CDR3 amino acids: CASSLDRQGAYTF. The CDR3 coding sequence is TGCGCCAGCAGCTTGGACCGACAGGGAGCCTACACCTTC.

The chain joins TRBV7-3 to TRBJ2-1, with TRBD1 identical over 7 bases. The CDR3 has 14 residues. CDR1 is SGHTA and CDR2 is FQGTGA in the germline V gene. The J segment lost 10 bases and the V segment lost 3 bases, leaving 9 bases of the junction unmatched. CDR3 sequence: CASSLAVGTAEQFF. The CDR3 coding sequence is TGTGCCAGCAGCTTGGCGGTTGGGACAGCGGAGCAGTTCTTC.

The genes are TRBV10-3 and TRBJ1-2; TRBD1 aligns across 7 bases. Germline CDR1 and CDR2: ENHRY and SYGVKD. The CDR3 contains 14 residues. Trimming cost V 5 bases and J 6 bases; bases outside gene matches: 9. The CDR3 region is CAISLQGNSDGYTF. The CDR3 DNA follows: TGTGCCATCAGTCTACAGGGGAACTCGGATGGCTACACCTTC.

The V and J genes are TRBV20-1 and TRBJ1-5, with 8 positions matching TRBD1. The junction had 10 bases not matched to a gene; V was cut back by 3 bases and J by 6 bases. The CDR3 extends over 15 amino acids. CDR1 DFQATT and CDR2 SNEGSKA come from the germline V gene (reference sequence). CDR3 amino acids: CSASAGTGLAQPQHF. The CDR3 DNA reads as TGCAGTGCTAGTGCCGGGACAGGCCTCGCTCAGCCCCAGCATTTT.

The genes are TRBV7-3 and TRBJ2-4; the D gene is possibly TRBD2 (7 bases). This CDR3 region has 15 residues. V shed 3 bases and J shed 6 bases, with 15 bases lying between them. CDR1 is SGHTA and CDR2 is FQGTGA in the germline V gene. For the CDR3, the DNA is TGTGCCAGCAGCTTGCACGGGGGGCCGGGAAACATTCAGTACTTC. Translation: CASSLHGGPGNIQYF.

The CDR3 nucleotides are TGCAGTGCTAGTTGGGGGGGGGATCAGCCCCAGCATTTT. Translated, it gives CSASWGGDQPQHF. The chain employs TRBV20-1 and TRBJ1-5; maybe TRBD1 (5 bases). Trimming removed 3 bases from V and 5 bases from J, with 11 bases in between. The CDR3 is 13 amino acids. In germline, CDR1 is DFQATT, CDR2 SNEGSKA (reference sequence).

This clone has just a few counts. The chain is built from TRBV19 and TRBJ1-5; a weak D match, TRBD1 (6 bases). The CDR3 is made up of 15 amino acids. Per germline, CDR1 LNHDA and CDR2 SQIVND (reference sequence). Trimming stripped 6 bases from V and 1 base from J, with 13 bases between. CDR3 sequence: CASRSQGLSNQPQHF. Written as DNA, the CDR3 is TGTGCCAGTAGAAGTCAGGGGTTAAGCAATCAGCCCCAGCATTTT.

This sequence joins TRBV30 and TRBJ1-2; 9 nucleotides align to TRBD1. Per the germline V gene, CDR1 is GTSNPN and CDR2 is SVGIG (reference sequence). V was pared by 3 bases and J by 4 bases, with 15 bases of the junction left unmatched. This CDR3 has 17 residues. DNA for the CDR3: TGTGCCTGGAGCGGGACAGGGAGGCCCCTAAGTGTCTATGGCTACACCTTC. The encoded protein is CAWSGTGRPLSVYGYTF.

This chain uses TRBV5-8 with TRBJ2-3, with D perhaps TRBD1 (6 bases). The V gene's germline CDR1 is SGHTS and CDR2 YDEGEE. The CDR3 is 12 amino acids. V gave up 2 bases and J gave up 7 bases, with 8 bases separating them. The CDR3 DNA reads as TGTGCCAGCAGCTTACAGGGAAATACGCAGTATTTT. Translated: CASSLQGNTQYF.

The chain joins TRBV7-3 to TRBJ1-2; a possible D gene is TRBD1 (6 bases). The length of the CDR3 is 14 residues. CDR1 and CDR2 from the germline V gene are SGHTA and FQGTGA. V was clipped by 5 bases and J by 2 bases, with 12 bases between them. In DNA form, the CDR3 reads TGTGCCAGCAGCCCCGACAGGCACAACTATGGCTACACCTTC. This translates into CASSPDRHNYGYTF.

In its sample, this clone was seen once. This chain links TRBV11-2 with TRBJ2-1; D call uncertain. Germline V gene data show CDR1 as SGHAT and CDR2 as FQNNGV. The ends were cut back, 1 base at V and 7 bases at J, with 8 bases in the middle. This CDR3 contains 13 residues. CDR3 DNA: TGTGCCAGCAGCTTAGGGGCTCTTAATGAGCAGTTCTTC. Translating gives CASSLGALNEQFF.